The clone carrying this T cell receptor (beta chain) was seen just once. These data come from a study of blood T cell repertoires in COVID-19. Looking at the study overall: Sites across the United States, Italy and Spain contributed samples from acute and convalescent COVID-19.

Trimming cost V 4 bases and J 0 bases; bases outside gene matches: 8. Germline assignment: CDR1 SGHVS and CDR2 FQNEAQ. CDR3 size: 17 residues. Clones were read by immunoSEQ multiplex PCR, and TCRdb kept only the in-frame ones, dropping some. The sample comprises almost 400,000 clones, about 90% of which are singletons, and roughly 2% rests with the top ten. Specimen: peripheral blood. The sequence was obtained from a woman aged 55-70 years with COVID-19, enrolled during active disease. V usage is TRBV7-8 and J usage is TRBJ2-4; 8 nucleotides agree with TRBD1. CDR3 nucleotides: TGTGCCAGCAGCTCCCGGGCGGGACAGGTAGCCAAAAACATTCAGTACTTC. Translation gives CASSSRAGQVAKNIQYF.